This T cell receptor (beta chain) was recovered during a study of beta chain features in type 1 diabetes. The whole isolated RNA underwent reverse transcription, so sequencing captured expressed TCRB transcripts. The assay was immunoSEQ multiplex PCR, and TCRdb's table has in-frame clones only and misses some. The sample consists of about 410,000 clones, approximately 15% of them appearing once. Germline CDR1 and CDR2: MNHNS and SASEGT. The CDR3 spans 14 residues. V lost 6 bases, J lost 4 bases, and 14 bases lay in between. This TCR was recovered from a man aged 25 to 40 in good health. Input material: naive CD4+ T cells from blood. This chain uses TRBV6-1 with TRBJ2-3; D perhaps matches TRBD2 (5 bases). In nucleotides, the CDR3 is TGTGCCAGCAGGAGGCGGGCCGGCCCAGATACGCAGTATTTT. This sequence encodes CASRRRAGPDTQYF.